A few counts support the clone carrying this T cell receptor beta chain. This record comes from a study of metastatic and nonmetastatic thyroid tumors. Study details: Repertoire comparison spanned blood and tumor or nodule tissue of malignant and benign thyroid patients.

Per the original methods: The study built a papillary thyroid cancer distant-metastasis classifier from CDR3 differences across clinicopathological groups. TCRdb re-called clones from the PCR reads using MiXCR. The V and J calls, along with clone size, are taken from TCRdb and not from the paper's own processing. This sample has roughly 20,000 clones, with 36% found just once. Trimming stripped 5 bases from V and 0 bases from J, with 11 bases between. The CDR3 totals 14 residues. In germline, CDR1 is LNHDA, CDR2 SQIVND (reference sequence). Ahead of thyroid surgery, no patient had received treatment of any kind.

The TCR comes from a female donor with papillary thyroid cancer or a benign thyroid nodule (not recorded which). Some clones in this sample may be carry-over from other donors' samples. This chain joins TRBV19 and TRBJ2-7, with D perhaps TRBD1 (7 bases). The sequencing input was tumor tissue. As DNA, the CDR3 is TGTGCCAGTAGTCAGGGGGGAGGCTCCTACGAGCAGTACTTC. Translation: CASSQGGGSYEQYF.